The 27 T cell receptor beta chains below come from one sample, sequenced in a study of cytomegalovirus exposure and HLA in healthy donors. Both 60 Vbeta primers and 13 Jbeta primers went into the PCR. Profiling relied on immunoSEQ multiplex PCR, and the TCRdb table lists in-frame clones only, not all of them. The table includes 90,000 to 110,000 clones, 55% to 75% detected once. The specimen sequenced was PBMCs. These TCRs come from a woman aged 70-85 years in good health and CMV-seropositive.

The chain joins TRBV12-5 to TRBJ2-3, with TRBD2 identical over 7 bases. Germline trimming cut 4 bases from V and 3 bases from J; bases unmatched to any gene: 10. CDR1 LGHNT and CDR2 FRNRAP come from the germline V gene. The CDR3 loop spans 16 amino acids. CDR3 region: CASGSPLGLKTDTQYF. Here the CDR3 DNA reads TGTGCTAGTGGTTCCCCTTTGGGACTAAAGACAGATACGCAGTATTTT.

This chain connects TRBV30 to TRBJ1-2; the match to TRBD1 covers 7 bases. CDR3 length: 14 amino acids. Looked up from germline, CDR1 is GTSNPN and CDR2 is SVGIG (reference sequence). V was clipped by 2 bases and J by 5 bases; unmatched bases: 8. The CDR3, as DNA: TGTGCCTGGAGTTGGGGGCAGGGACAGTATGGCTACACCTTC. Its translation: CAWSWGQGQYGYTF. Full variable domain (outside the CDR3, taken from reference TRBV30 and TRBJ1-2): SQTIHQWPATLVQPVGSPLSLECTVEGTSNPNLYWYRQAAGRGLQLLFYSVGIGQISSEVPQNLSASRPQDRQFILSSKKLLLSDSGFYLCAWSWGQGQYGYTFGSGTRLTVV.

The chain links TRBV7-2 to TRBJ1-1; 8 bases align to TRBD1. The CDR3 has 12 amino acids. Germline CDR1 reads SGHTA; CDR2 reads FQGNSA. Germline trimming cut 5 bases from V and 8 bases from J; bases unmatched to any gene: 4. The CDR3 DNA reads TGTGCCAGCAGCCGGGGGGACAGGGAAGCTTTCTTT. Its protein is CASSRGDREAFF.

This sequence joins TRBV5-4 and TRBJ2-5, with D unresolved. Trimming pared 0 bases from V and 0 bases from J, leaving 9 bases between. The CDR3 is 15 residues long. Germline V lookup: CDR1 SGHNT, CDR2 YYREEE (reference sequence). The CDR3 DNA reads TGTGCCAGCAGCTTGGAATTTGGAGACCAAGAGACCCAGTACTTC. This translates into CASSLEFGDQETQYF. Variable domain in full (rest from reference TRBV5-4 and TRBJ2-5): ETGVTQSPTHLIKTRGQQVTLRCSSQSGHNTVSWYQQALGQGPQFIFQYYREEENGRGNFPPRFSGLQFPNYSSELNVNALELDDSALYLCASSLEFGDQETQYFGPGTRLLVL.

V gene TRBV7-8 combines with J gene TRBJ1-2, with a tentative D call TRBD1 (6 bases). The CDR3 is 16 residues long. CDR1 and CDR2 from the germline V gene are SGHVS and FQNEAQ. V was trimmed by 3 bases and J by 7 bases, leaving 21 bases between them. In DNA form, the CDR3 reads TGTGCCAGCAGCTTCGAACAGGGCGGATCGGGATCTGGCTACACCTTC. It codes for CASSFEQGGSGSGYTF.

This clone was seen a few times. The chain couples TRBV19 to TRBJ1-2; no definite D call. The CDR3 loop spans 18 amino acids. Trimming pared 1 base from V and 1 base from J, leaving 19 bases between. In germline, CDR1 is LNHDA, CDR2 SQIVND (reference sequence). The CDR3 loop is CASSIGGAGTFGNYGYTF. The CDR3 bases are TGTGCCAGTAGTATAGGTGGTGCAGGAACTTTCGGTAACTATGGCTACACCTTC. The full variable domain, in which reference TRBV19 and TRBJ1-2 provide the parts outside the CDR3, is DGGITQSPKYLFRKEGQNVTLSCEQNLNHDAMYWYRQDPGQGLRLIYYSQIVNDFQKGDIAEGYSVSREKKESFPLTVTSAQKNPTAFYLCASSIGGAGTFGNYGYTFGSGTRLTVV.

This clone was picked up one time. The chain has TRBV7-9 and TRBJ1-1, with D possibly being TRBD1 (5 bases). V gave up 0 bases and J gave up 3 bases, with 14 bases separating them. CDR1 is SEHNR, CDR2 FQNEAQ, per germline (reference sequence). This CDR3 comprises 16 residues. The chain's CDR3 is CASSLALGGADTEAFF. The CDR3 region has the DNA TGTGCCAGCAGCTTAGCGCTCGGGGGAGCTGACACTGAAGCTTTCTTT. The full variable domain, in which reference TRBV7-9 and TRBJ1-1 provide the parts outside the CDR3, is DTGVSQNPRHKITKRGQNVTFRCDPISEHNRLYWYRQTLGQGPEFLTYFQNEAQLEKSRLLSDRFSAERPKGSFSTLEIQRTEQGDSAMYLCASSLALGGADTEAFFGQGTRLTVV.

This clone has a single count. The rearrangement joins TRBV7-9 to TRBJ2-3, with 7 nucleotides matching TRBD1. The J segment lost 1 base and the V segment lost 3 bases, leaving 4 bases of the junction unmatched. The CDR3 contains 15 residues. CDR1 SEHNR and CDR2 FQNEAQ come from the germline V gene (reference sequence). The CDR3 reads CASSFTGDGTDTQYF. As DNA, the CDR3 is TGTGCCAGCAGCTTCACAGGGGATGGCACAGATACGCAGTATTTT.

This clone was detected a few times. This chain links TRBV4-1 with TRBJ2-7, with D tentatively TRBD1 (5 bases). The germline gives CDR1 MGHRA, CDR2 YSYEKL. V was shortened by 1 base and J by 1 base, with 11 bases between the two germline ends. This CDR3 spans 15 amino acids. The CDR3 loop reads CASSQGLDRSYEQYF. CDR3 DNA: TGCGCCAGCAGCCAAGGCCTAGACAGATCCTACGAGCAGTACTTC.

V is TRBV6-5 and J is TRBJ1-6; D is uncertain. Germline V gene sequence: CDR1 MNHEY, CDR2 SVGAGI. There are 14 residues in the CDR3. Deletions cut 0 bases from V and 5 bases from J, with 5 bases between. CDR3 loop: CASSYSRNNSPLHF. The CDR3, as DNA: TGTGCCAGCAGTTACTCGAGAAATAATTCACCCCTCCACTTT.

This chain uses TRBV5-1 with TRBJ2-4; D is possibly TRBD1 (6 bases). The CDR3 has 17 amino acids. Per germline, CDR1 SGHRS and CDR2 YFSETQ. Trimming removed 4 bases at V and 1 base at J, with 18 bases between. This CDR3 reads CASSAQGVTGAKNIQYF. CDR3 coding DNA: TGCGCCAGCAGCGCTCAAGGGGTCACAGGGGCCAAAAACATTCAGTACTTC.

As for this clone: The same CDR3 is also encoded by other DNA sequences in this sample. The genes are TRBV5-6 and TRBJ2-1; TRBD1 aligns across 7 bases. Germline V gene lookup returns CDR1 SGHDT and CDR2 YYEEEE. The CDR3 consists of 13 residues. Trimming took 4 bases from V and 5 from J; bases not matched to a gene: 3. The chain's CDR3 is CASSQGTDNEQFF. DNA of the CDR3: TGTGCCAGCAGCCAGGGGACAGACAATGAGCAGTTCTTC.

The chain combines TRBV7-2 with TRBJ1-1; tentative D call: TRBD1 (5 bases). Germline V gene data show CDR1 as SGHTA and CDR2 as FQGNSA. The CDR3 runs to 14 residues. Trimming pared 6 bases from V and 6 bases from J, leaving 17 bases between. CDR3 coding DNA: TGTGCCAGCAGGCGGGGGTTAATGAGCCCTGAAGCTTTCTTT. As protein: CASRRGLMSPEAFF.

The CDR3: CASSLGGGRSNQPQHF. The CDR3 nucleotides read TGTGCCAGCAGCTTAGGGGGGGGACGTAGCAATCAGCCCCAGCATTTT. The gene calls are TRBV7-6 and TRBJ1-5, with TRBD1 as a possible D gene (5 bases). The CDR3 has 16 residues. Germline CDR1 and CDR2: SGHVS and FNYEAQ. V lost 1 base and J 0 bases, leaving 10 bases between the germline ends.

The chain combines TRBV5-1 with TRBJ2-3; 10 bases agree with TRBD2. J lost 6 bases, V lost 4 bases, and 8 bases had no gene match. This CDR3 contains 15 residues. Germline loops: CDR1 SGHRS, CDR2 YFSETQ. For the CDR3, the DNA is TGCGCCAGCAGCGCCTTAGCGGGGGGCATTGATACGCAGTATTTT. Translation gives CASSALAGGIDTQYF.

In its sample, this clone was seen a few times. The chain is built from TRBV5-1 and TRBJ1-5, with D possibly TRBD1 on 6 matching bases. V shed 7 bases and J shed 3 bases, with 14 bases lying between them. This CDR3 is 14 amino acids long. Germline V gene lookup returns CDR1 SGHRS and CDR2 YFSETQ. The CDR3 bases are TGCGCCAGCGCCCTGGGGGGGCCCAATCAGCCCCAGCATTTT. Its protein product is CASALGGPNQPQHF.

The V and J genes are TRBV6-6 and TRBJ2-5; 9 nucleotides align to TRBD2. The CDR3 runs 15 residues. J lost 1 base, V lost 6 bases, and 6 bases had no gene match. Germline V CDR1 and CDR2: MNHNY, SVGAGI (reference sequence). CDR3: CASRVTSGSQETQYF. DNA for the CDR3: TGTGCCAGCAGGGTGACTAGCGGCTCCCAAGAGACCCAGTACTTC.

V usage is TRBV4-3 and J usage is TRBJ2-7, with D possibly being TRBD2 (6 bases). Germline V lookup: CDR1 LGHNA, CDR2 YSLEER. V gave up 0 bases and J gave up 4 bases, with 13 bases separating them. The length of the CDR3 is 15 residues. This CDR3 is CASSQDRAGLYEQYF. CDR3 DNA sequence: TGCGCCAGCAGCCAAGATCGGGCGGGGCTGTACGAGCAGTACTTC.

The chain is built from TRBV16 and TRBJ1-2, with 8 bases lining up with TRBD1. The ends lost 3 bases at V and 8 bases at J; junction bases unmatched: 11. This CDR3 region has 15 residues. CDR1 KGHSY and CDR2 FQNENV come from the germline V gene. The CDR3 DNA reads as TGTGCCAGCAGCCAGTCCGGGACAGGAGAGTTGGGCTACACCTTC. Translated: CASSQSGTGELGYTF.

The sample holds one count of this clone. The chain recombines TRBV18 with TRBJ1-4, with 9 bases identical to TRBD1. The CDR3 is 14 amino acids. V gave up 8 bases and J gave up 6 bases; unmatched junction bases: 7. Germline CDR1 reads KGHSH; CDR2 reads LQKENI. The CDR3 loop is CASRLTGGDEKLFF. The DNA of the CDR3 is TGTGCCAGCCGACTTACAGGGGGCGATGAAAAACTGTTTTTT.

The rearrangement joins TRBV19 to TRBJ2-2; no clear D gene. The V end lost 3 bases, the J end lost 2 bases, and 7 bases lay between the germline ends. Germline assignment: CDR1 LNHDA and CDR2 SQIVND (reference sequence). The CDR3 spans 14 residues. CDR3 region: CASSIAGNTGELFF. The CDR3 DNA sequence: TGTGCCAGTAGTATCGCAGGCAACACCGGGGAGCTGTTTTTT. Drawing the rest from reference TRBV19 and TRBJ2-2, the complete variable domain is DGGITQSPKYLFRKEGQNVTLSCEQNLNHDAMYWYRQDPGQGLRLIYYSQIVNDFQKGDIAEGYSVSREKKESFPLTVTSAQKNPTAFYLCASSIAGNTGELFFGEGSRLTVL.

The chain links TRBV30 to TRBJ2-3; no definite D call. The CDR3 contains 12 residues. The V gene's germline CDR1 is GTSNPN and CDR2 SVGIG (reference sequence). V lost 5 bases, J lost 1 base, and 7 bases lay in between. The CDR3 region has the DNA TGTGCCTGGCACCGGGGCACAGATACGCAGTATTTT. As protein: CAWHRGTDTQYF.

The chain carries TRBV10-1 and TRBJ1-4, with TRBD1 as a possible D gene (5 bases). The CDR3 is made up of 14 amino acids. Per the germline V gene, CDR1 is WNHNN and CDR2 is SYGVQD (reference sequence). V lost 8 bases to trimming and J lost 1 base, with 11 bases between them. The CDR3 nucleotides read TGCGCCAGCTTCAAGGGGAAAACTAATGAAAAACTGTTTTTT. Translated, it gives CASFKGKTNEKLFF.

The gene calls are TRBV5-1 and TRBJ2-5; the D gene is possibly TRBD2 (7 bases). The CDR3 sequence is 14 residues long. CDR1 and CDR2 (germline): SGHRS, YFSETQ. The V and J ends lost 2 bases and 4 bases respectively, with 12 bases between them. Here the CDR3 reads CASSLGGVRETQYF. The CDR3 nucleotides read TGCGCCAGCAGCTTAGGGGGGGTACGAGAGACCCAGTACTTC.

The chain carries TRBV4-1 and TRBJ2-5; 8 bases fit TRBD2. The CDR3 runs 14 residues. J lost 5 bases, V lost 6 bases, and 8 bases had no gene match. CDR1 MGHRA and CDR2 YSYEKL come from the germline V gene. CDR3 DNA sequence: TGCGCCAGCAGTCCCCTTGCGGGGGGTGAGACCCAGTACTTC. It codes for CASSPLAGGETQYF.

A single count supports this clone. Written as DNA, the CDR3 is TGCGCCAGCAGTCGCGACCCGGGACAGGGGTTTCCCTCAACTAATGAAAAACTGTTTTTT. This gives the protein CASSRDPGQGFPSTNEKLFF. The gene calls are TRBV5-1 and TRBJ1-4; TRBD1 matches at 10 bases. In germline, CDR1 is SGHRS, CDR2 YFSETQ. The CDR3 has 20 residues. Trimming removed 5 bases from V and 0 bases from J; junction bases left unmatched: 16.

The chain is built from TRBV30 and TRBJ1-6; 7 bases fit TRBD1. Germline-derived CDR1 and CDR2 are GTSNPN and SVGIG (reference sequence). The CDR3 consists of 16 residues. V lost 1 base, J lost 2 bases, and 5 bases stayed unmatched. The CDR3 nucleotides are TGTGCCTGGAGTGATCAAACAGGGGCCTATAATTCACCCCTCCACTTT. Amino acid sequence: CAWSDQTGAYNSPLHF. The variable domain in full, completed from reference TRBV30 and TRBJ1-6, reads SQTIHQWPATLVQPVGSPLSLECTVEGTSNPNLYWYRQAAGRGLQLLFYSVGIGQISSEVPQNLSASRPQDRQFILSSKKLLLSDSGFYLCAWSDQTGAYNSPLHFGNGTRLTVT.